One and the same sample provided the 28 T cell receptor beta chains below, sequenced in a study of CD8 T cells in ankylosing spondylitis. TCRdb re-called the 5' RACE reads with MiXCR, one entry per CDR3 protein. The table records some 130,000 distinct CDR3 sequences, roughly 15% of them present only once. The sample comprised blood, either unsorted or a sorted T cell fraction (not recorded which). Receptors were obtained from a female donor with ankylosing spondylitis or in good health (not recorded which).

This chain joins TRBV5-1 and TRBJ2-1; unclear D gene. Trimming stripped 1 base from V and 8 bases from J, with 7 bases between. This CDR3 has 12 amino acids. Germline V lookup: CDR1 SGHRS, CDR2 YFSETQ. CDR3 loop: CASSLSGHEQFF. CDR3 in DNA: TGCGCCAGCAGCTTGTCCGGCCATGAGCAGTTCTTC.

This clonotype was seen a handful of times. The chain couples TRBV5-1 to TRBJ2-3; D uncertain. CDR1 is SGHRS and CDR2 is YFSETQ in the germline V gene. The CDR3 totals 15 residues. Deletions cut 2 bases from V and 1 base from J, with 11 bases between. CDR3 in DNA: TGCGCCAGCAGCTTAGGTGGAGCCCGCACAGATACGCAGTATTTT. As protein: CASSLGGARTDTQYF. Together with reference TRBV5-1 and TRBJ2-3, the CDR3 gives the full variable domain: KAGVTQTPRYLIKTRGQQVTLSCSPISGHRSVSWYQQTPGQGLQFLFEYFSETQRNKGNFPGRFSGRQFSNSRSEMNVSTLELGDSALYLCASSLGGARTDTQYFGPGTRLTVL.

V usage is TRBV25-1 and J usage is TRBJ2-3, with D uncertain. CDR1 is MGHDK, CDR2 SYGVNS, per germline. The CDR3 is 13 residues long. Deletions cut 1 base from V and 4 bases from J, with 6 bases between. The DNA for the CDR3 is TGTGCCAGCAGTGAATGGACCCCAGATACGCAGTATTTT. It encodes CASSEWTPDTQYF.

Details on this clonotype: This clone may be a read error of a much larger clone one base away. The V gene is TRBV19, the J gene TRBJ1-6; 7 bases map to TRBD1. Germline CDR1 and CDR2: LNHDA and SQIVND (reference sequence). The CDR3 is made up of 13 amino acids. The CDR3 region is CTSSGTANSPLHF. CDR3 sequence (DNA): TGTACCAGCAGCGGGACAGCGAATTCACCCCTCCACTTT.

The CDR3, as DNA: TGCAGTGCCCCCGGCCCAGGGCGAGGTTATGGCTACACCTTC. This encodes CSAPGPGRGYGYTF. This chain uses TRBV20-1 with TRBJ1-2; tentative D call: TRBD1 (5 bases). The CDR3 spans 14 residues. Germline V gives CDR1 DFQATT, CDR2 SNEGSKA (reference sequence). With 6 bases removed from V and 5 bases from J, the gap between germline ends came to 19 bases.

There are many counts of this clonotype. The chain has TRBV20-1 and TRBJ1-4; D might be TRBD1 (5 bases). Germline V CDR1 and CDR2: DFQATT, SNEGSKA (reference sequence). The V end was cut by 6 bases, the J end by 8 bases, with 13 bases between. The CDR3 totals 12 residues. CDR3 region: CSAPAGPEKLFF. In DNA form, the CDR3 reads TGCAGTGCGCCCGCAGGGCCCGAAAAACTGTTTTTT.

This clonotype has a handful of counts. The rearrangement links TRBV6-1 to TRBJ2-3; TRBD1 is a possible D gene (6 bases). Germline V gives CDR1 MNHNS, CDR2 SASEGT. V gave up 5 bases and J gave up 4 bases, with 7 bases separating them. The CDR3 has 12 residues. Here the CDR3 reads CASSRQADTQYF. The CDR3 nucleotides are TGTGCCAGCAGTCGACAGGCAGATACGCAGTATTTT.

This clonotype was detected many times. This chain links TRBV5-1 with TRBJ1-3; a possible D gene is TRBD1 (5 bases). Trimming removed 4 bases from V and 0 bases from J, with 14 bases in between. CDR1 SGHRS and CDR2 YFSETQ come from the germline V gene. The CDR3 contains 16 residues. CDR3 nucleotide sequence: TGCGCCAGCAGCGCCCGGGACGGAGGCTCTGGAAACACCATATATTTT. Its protein is CASSARDGGSGNTIYF.

This clonotype was counted ten times or more. The genes are TRBV20-1 and TRBJ2-3; D is ambiguous. Germline loops: CDR1 DFQATT, CDR2 SNEGSKA (reference sequence). V lost 4 bases to trimming and J lost 4 bases, with 12 bases between them. This CDR3 contains 13 residues. The DNA for the CDR3 is TGCAGTGCTATGGTGGTGCGCGCAGATACGCAGTATTTT. It yields the protein CSAMVVRADTQYF.

This clonotype came up many times. The chain joins TRBV29-1 to TRBJ2-7, with TRBD2 matching over 9 bases. Germline CDR1 and CDR2: SQVTM and ANQGSEA. V was pared by 6 bases and J by 3 bases, with 6 bases of the junction left unmatched. The CDR3 loop spans 13 amino acids. The CDR3 loop reads CSVAGGAVYEQYF. The CDR3 DNA follows: TGCAGCGTAGCGGGAGGTGCTGTCTACGAGCAGTACTTC.

This chain links TRBV20-1 with TRBJ2-7, with D tentatively TRBD1 (6 bases). The CDR3 is made up of 12 amino acids. Germline CDR1 DFQATT, CDR2 SNEGSKA (reference sequence). V lost 4 bases and J lost 3, with 10 bases in between. The CDR3 loop reads CSATNRDYEQYF. The CDR3 DNA reads TGCAGTGCTACCAACAGGGACTACGAGCAGTACTTC.

Of note for this clonotype: A much larger clone is a single base away; this may be a read error. V and J are TRBV19 and TRBJ1-2, with 8 positions matching TRBD1. The CDR3 contains 14 residues. CDR1 is LNHDA and CDR2 is SQIVND in the germline V gene (reference sequence). The DNA of the CDR3 is TGTGCCAGTAGTCCGAGGACAGGGATCTATGGCTACGCCTTC. Translating it yields CASSPRTGIYGYAF.

This clonotype turned up a few times. The chain couples TRBV5-1 to TRBJ2-3; a possible D gene is TRBD2 (10 bases). The CDR3 extends over 21 amino acids. Germline CDR1 and CDR2: SGHRS and YFSETQ. Trimming left V 3 bases short and J 6 bases short, with 35 bases between. CDR3 protein: CASSSEPKVKDRGLARDTQYF. In DNA, the CDR3 is TGCGCCAGCAGCTCCGAACCCAAAGTAAAGGACAGGGGACTAGCGAGGGATACGCAGTATTTT.

This clonotype was counted ten times or more. The V call is TRBV5-1, the J call TRBJ1-1; no firm D call. Germline CDR1 is SGHRS and CDR2 is YFSETQ. The CDR3 loop spans 14 amino acids. With 5 bases removed from V and 4 bases from J, the gap between germline ends came to 15 bases. The chain's CDR3 is CASSPNTVSTEAFF. DNA of the CDR3: TGCGCCAGCAGTCCGAATACTGTTTCCACTGAAGCTTTCTTT.

The chain carries TRBV20-1 and TRBJ1-2, with 9 bases identical to TRBD1. Germline loops: CDR1 DFQATT, CDR2 SNEGSKA (reference sequence). CDR3 length equals 15 residues. Germline trimming cut 4 bases from V and 3 bases from J; bases unmatched to any gene: 9. The CDR3 sequence is CSATTQRTGDYGYTF. The CDR3 DNA reads TGCAGTGCTACCACCCAGAGGACAGGGGACTATGGCTACACCTTC.

This clonotype was seen repeatedly, ten times or more. The J gene is TRBJ2-7, the V gene TRBV12-3 or TRBV12-4; 7 bases are shared with TRBD1. The CDR3 has 14 residues. Unmatched junction bases numbered 7, after V lost 1 base and J lost 7 bases. The CDR3 coding sequence is TGTGCCAGCAGTTTAGTGGCAGGGGGTGGAGAGCAGTACTTC. Amino acids: CASSLVAGGGEQYF.

The table lists this clonotype with a few counts. V and J are TRBV28 and TRBJ1-5; D unclear. V was shortened by 5 bases and J by 3 bases, with 17 bases between the two germline ends. The germline CDR1 and CDR2 sequences are MDHEN and SYDVKM. The CDR3 runs to 16 residues. In nucleotides, the CDR3 is TGTGCCAGCAGTCCGGGTGAGGGCAAGCCCAATCAGCCCCAGCATTTT. Protein: CASSPGEGKPNQPQHF.

This clonotype was recorded at least ten times. The chain couples TRBV5-1 to TRBJ1-3, with D uncertain. Between the trimmed V and J ends, which lost 3 bases and 2 bases, there was a span of 6 bases. This CDR3 has 13 residues. The germline gives CDR1 SGHRS, CDR2 YFSETQ. This CDR3 reads CASSSGPGNTIYF. CDR3 coding DNA: TGCGCCAGCAGCTCAGGTCCTGGAAACACCATATATTTT.

On this clonotype: A much larger clone is a single base away; this may be a read error. The chain couples TRBV29-1 to TRBJ2-2; D is perhaps TRBD2 (5 bases). Deletions cut 4 bases from V and 1 base from J, with 10 bases between. The CDR3 has 14 residues. Germline V gene data show CDR1 as SQVTM and CDR2 as ANQGSEA. The CDR3 is CSVGRRLNTGELFF. The CDR3 bases are TGCAGCGTTGGACGGAGGCTGAACACCGGGGAGCTGTTTTTT.

This clonotype was found a few times. The chain recombines TRBV2 with TRBJ1-5; no clear D gene. CDR1 and CDR2 (germline): SNHLY, FYNNEI. The V end was cut by 7 bases, the J end by 3 bases, with 13 bases between. CDR3 length equals 14 residues. The CDR3 loop is CASNARIDNQPQHF. DNA for the CDR3: TGTGCCAGCAATGCCCGTATAGACAATCAGCCCCAGCATTTT.

This clonotype has ten or more counts. This chain uses TRBV20-1 with TRBJ2-1; 9 bases align to TRBD2. Germline CDR1 DFQATT, CDR2 SNEGSKA (reference sequence). V trimming: 5 bases; J trimming: 5 bases; junction bases outside the gene matches: 10. The CDR3 runs to 15 residues. DNA for the CDR3: TGCAGTGCTGAGCAACCCCGACTAGCGGACAATGAGCAGTTCTTC. It yields the protein CSAEQPRLADNEQFF.

This clonotype came up many times. The chain recombines TRBV29-1 with TRBJ2-1; TRBD2 is a possible D gene (6 bases). CDR1 SQVTM and CDR2 ANQGSEA come from the germline V gene. This CDR3 has 14 residues. V lost 3 bases, J lost 0 bases, and 9 bases lay in between. Here the CDR3 DNA reads TGCAGCGTTGATCAGGGAGGCTCCTACAATGAGCAGTTCTTC. Its protein is CSVDQGGSYNEQFF.

This rearrangement joins TRBV20-1 to TRBJ1-1; D gene unclear. Germline assignment: CDR1 DFQATT and CDR2 SNEGSKA (reference sequence). The V gene lost 0 bases and the J gene lost 3 bases, with 5 bases spanning the gap. This CDR3 is built from 12 residues. CDR3 in amino acids: CSARDDDTEAFF. In DNA, the CDR3 is TGCAGTGCTAGAGACGACGACACTGAAGCTTTCTTT.

This clonotype was recorded at least ten times. This chain connects TRBV6-1 to TRBJ1-3; D is perhaps TRBD1 (5 bases). The CDR3 loop spans 14 amino acids. The V and J ends lost 6 bases and 3 bases respectively, with 12 bases between them. The V gene's germline CDR1 is MNHNS and CDR2 SASEGT. In DNA, the CDR3 is TGTGCCAGCAGGCAAGGGGCAATTGGAAACACCATATATTTT. This translates into CASRQGAIGNTIYF.

In its sample, this clonotype was seen a few times. The chain recombines TRBV24-1 with TRBJ2-1; D unresolved. This CDR3 region has 12 residues. Trimming removed 1 base from V and 7 bases from J, with 4 bases in between. Germline V gene sequence: CDR1 KGHDR, CDR2 SFDVKD. The CDR3 loop reads CATSDFGNEQFF. The CDR3 nucleotides are TGTGCCACCAGTGATTTCGGAAATGAGCAGTTCTTC.

With respect to this clonotype: Being one base from a much bigger clone, this may be a read error. The J gene is TRBJ2-6, the V gene TRBV3-1; D gene ambiguous. The CDR3 is 15 residues long. Germline CDR1 reads LGHDT; CDR2 reads YNNKEL (reference sequence). The CDR3 DNA follows: TGTGCCCGCAGTCAACAGAGCTCTGGGGCCAACGTCCTGACTTTC. This encodes CARSQQSSGANVLTF.

This clonotype has a count of ten or more. CDR3 DNA sequence: TGTGCCAGCAGCGTAGGCGGCGGGGAGGGCGCAGATACGCAGTATTTT. Encoded protein: CASSVGGGEGADTQYF. V gene TRBV9 combines with J gene TRBJ2-3; 7 nucleotides align to TRBD2. Germline CDR1 SGDLS, CDR2 YYNGEE. V was pared by 0 bases and J by 4 bases, with 8 bases of the junction left unmatched. The CDR3 runs 16 residues.

The V gene is TRBV20-1, the J gene TRBJ2-7; 14 nucleotides match TRBD2. The length of the CDR3 is 15 residues. From germline, CDR1 is DFQATT and CDR2 SNEGSKA (reference sequence). After removal of 3 bases from V and 7 bases from J, the junction contained 8 bases not matched to a gene. The CDR3 DNA is TGCAGTGCTAGGCGCGGGACTAGCGGGAGCAGTGAGCAGTACTTC. Translated, it gives CSARRGTSGSSEQYF.